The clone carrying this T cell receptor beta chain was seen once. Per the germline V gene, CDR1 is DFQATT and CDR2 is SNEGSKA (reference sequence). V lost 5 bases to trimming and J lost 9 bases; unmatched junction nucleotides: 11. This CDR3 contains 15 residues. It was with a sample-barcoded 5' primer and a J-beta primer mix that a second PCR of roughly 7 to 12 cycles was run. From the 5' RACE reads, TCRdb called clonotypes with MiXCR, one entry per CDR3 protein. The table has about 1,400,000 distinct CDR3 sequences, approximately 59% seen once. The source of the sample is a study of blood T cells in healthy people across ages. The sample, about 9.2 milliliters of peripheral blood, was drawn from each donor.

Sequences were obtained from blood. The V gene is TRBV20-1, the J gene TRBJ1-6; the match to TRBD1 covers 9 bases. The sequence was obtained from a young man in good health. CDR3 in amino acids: CSAPLTGTGPSPLHF. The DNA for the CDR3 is TGCAGTGCTCCCCTCACCGGGACAGGGCCTTCACCCCTCCACTTT.